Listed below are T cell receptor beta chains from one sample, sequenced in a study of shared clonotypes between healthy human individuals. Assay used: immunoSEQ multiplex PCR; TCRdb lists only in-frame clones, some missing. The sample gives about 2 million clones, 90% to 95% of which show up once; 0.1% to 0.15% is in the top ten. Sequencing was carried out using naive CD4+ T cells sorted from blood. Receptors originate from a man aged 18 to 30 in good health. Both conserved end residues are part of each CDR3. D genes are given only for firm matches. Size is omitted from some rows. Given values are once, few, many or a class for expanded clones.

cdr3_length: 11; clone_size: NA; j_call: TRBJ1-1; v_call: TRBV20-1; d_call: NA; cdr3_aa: CSARLNTEAFF; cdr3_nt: TGCAGTGCTAGGTTGAACACTGAAGCTTTCTTT
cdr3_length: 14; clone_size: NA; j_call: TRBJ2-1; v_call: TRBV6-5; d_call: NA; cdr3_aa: CASSPALSSNEQFF; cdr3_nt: TGTGCCAGCAGCCCGGCCCTATCTAGCAATGAGCAGTTCTTC
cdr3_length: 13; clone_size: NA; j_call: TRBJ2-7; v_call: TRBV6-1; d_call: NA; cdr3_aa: CASNPSMRYEQYF; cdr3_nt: TGTGCCAGCAACCCTAGCATGAGGTACGAGCAGTACTTC
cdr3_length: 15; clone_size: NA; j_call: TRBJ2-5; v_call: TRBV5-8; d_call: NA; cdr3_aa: CASSLTLADQETQYF; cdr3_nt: TGTGCCAGCAGCTTGACATTAGCGGACCAAGAGACCCAGTACTTC
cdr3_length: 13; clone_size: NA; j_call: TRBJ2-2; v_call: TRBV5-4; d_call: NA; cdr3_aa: CASSLFGPGELFF; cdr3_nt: TGTGCCAGCAGCTTATTCGGGCCCGGGGAGCTGTTTTTT
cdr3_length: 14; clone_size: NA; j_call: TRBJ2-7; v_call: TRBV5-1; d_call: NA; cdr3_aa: CASTPDGSSYEQYF; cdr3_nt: TGCGCCAGCACCCCGGATGGGAGCTCCTACGAGCAGTACTTC
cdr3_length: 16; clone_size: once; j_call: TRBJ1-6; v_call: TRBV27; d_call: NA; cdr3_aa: CASSLSGTFYNSPLHF; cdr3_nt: TGTGCCAGCAGTTTATCGGGGACTTTCTATAATTCACCCCTCCACTTT
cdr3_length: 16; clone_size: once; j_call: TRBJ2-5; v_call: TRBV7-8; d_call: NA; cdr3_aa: CASSSIRPGQVETQYF; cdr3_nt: TGTGCCAGCAGCTCCATCCGACCGGGACAAGTAGAGACCCAGTACTTC
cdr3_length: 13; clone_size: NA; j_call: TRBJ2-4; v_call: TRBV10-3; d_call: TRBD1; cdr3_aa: CAISEGTGRAQYF; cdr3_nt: TGTGCCATCAGTGAAGGGACAGGGAGGGCTCAGTACTTC
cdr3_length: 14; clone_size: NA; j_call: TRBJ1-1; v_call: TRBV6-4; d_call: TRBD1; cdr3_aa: CASSEQGATGEAFF; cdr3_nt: TGTGCCAGCAGTGAGCAGGGGGCTACTGGGGAGGCTTTCTTT
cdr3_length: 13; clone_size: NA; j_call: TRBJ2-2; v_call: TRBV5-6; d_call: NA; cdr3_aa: CASSLVVAGELFF; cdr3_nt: TGTGCCAGCAGCTTGGTCGTGGCAGGGGAACTGTTTTTT
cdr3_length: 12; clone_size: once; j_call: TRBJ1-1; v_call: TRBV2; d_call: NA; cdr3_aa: CASTTDMPEAFF; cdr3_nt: TGTGCCAGCACTACGGACATGCCGGAAGCTTTCTTT
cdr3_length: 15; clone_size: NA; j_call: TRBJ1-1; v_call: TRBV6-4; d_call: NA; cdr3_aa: CASSEKDRLNTEAFF; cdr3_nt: TGTGCCAGCAGTGAAAAGGACAGATTAAACACTGAAGCTTTCTTT
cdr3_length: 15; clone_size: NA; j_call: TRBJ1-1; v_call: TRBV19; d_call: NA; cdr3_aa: CASSAERASNTEAFF; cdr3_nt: TGTGCCAGTAGTGCAGAAAGGGCCTCCAACACTGAAGCTTTCTTT
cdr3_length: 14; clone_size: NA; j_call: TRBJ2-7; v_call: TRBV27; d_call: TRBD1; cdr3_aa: CASSPGTGPLEQYF; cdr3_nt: TGTGCCAGCAGTCCGGGGACAGGGCCACTGGAGCAGTACTTC
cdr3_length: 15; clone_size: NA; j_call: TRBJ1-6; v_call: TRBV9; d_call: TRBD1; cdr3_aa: CASSGQGSNNSPLHF; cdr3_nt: TGTGCCAGCAGCGGACAGGGATCGAATAATTCACCCCTCCACTTT
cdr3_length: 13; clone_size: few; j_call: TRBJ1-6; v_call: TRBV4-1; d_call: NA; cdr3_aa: CASSQELNSPLHF; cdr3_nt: TGCGCCAGCAGCCAGGAGCTTAATTCACCCCTCCACTTT
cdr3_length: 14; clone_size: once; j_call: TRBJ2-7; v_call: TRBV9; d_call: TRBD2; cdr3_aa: CASSRTSGGYEQYF; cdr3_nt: TGTGCCAGCAGCCGGACTAGCGGGGGCTACGAGCAGTACTTC
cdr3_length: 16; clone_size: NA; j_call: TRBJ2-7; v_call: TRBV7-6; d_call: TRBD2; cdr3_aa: CASSFSGGGPSYEQYF; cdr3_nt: TGTGCCAGCAGCTTCTCGGGCGGGGGTCCCAGCTACGAGCAGTACTTC
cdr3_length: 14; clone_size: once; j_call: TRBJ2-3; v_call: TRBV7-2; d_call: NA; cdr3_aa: CASNPGLSTDTQYF; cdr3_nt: TGTGCCAGCAACCCGGGACTCAGCACAGATACGCAGTATTTT
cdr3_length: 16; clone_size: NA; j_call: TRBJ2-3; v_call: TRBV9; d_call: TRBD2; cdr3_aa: CASSLLRESGTDTQYF; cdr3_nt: TGTGCCAGCAGCCTACTGCGGGAGTCTGGCACAGATACGCAGTATTTT
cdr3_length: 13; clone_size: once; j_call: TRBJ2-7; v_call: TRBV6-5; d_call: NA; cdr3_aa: CASSPQPYYEQYF; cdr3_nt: TGTGCCAGCAGCCCACAGCCTTACTACGAGCAGTACTTC
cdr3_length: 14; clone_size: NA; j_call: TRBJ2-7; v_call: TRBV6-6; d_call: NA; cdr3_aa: CASSTGFNSVRQYF; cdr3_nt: TGTGCCAGCTCCACAGGGTTTAACTCAGTCAGGCAGTACTTC
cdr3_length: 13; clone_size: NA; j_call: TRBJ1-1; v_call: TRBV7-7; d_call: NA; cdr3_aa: CASSFRENTEAFF; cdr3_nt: TGTGCTAGCAGCTTTCGTGAGAACACTGAAGCTTTCTTT
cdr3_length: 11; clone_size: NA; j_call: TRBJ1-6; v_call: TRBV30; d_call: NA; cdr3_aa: CAWGGDSPLHF; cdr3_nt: TGTGCCTGGGGAGGGGATTCACCCCTCCACTTT
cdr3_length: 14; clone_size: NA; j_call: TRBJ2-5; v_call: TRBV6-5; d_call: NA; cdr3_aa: CATWGSQYQETQYF; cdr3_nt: TGTGCGACCTGGGGATCCCAGTACCAAGAGACCCAGTACTTC
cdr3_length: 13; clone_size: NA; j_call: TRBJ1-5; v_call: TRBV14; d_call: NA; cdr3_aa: CASSSNFNQPQHF; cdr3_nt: TGTGCCAGCAGCTCGAACTTCAACCAGCCCCAGCATTTT
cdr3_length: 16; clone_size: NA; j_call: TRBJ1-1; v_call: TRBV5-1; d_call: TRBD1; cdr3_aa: CASSQGQGAVGAEAFF; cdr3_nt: TGCGCCAGCAGCCAGGGACAGGGGGCGGTCGGCGCTGAAGCTTTCTTT
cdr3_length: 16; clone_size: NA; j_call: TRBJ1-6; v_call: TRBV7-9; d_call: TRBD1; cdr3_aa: CASSLGSGTGGSPLHF; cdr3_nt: TGTGCCAGCAGCTTAGGATCCGGGACAGGGGGTTCACCCCTCCACTTT
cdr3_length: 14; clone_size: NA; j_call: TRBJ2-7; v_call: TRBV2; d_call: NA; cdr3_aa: CASRFQTVSYEQYF; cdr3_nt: TGTGCCAGCAGGTTCCAGACGGTTTCCTACGAGCAGTACTTC